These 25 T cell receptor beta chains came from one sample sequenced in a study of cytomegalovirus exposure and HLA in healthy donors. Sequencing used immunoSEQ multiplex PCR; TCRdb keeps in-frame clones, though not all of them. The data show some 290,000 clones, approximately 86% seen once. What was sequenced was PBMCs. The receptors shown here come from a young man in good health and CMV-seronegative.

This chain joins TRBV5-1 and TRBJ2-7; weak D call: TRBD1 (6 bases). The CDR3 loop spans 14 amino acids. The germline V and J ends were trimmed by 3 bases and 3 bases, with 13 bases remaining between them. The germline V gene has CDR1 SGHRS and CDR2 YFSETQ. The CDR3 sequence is CASSSGRQVYEQYF. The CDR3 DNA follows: TGCGCCAGCAGCTCCGGGCGACAGGTCTACGAGCAGTACTTC.

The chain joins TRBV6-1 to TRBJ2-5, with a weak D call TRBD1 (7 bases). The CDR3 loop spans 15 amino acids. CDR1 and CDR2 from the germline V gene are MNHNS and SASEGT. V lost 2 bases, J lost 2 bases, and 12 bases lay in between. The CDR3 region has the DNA TGTGCCAGCAGTGAATTACAGGGGAGGCAAGAGACCCAGTACTTC. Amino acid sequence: CASSELQGRQETQYF.

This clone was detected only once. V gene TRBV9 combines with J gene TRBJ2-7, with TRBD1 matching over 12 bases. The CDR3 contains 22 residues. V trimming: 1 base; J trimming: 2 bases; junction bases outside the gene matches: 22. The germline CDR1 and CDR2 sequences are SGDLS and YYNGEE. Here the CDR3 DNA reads TGTGCCAGCAGCGTATTTGCAGATCCGGCCCAGGGGACAGGGGGCCCCACCTACGAGCAGTACTTC. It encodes CASSVFADPAQGTGGPTYEQYF.

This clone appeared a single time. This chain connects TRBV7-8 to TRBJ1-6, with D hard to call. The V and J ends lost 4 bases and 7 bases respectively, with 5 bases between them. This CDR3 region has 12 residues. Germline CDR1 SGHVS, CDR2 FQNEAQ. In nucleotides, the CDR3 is TGTGCCAGCAGCTCGGGGAATTCACCCCTCCACTTT. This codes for CASSSGNSPLHF. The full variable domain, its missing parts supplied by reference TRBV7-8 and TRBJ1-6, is GAGVSQSPRYKVAKRGQDVALRCDPISGHVSLFWYQQALGQGPEFLTYFQNEAQLDKSGLPSDRFFAERPEGSVSTLKIQRTQQEDSAVYLCASSSGNSPLHFGNGTRLTVT.

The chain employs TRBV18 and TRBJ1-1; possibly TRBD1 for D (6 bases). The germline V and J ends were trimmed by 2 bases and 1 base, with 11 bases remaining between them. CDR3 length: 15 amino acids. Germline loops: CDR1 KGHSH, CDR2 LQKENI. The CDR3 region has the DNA TGTGCCAGCTCACCAATTGACAGGCCGAACACTGAAGCTTTCTTT. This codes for CASSPIDRPNTEAFF.

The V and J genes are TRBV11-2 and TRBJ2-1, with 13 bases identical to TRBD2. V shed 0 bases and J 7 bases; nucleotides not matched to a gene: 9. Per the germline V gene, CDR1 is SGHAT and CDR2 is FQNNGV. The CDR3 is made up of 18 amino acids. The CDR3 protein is CASSLEPGGTSGVNEQFF. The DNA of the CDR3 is TGTGCCAGCAGCTTAGAGCCAGGCGGGACTAGCGGGGTGAATGAGCAGTTCTTC.

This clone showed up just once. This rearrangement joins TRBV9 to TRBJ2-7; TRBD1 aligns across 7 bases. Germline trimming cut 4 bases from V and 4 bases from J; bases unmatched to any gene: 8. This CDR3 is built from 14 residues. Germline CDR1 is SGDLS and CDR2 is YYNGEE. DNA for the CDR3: TGTGCCAGCAGCCGCCTAGGACAGGCATACGAGCAGTACTTC. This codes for CASSRLGQAYEQYF.

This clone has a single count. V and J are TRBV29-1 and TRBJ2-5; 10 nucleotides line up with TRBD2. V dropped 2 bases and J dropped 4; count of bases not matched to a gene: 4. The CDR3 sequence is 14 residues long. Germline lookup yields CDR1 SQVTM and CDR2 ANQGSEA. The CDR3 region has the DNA TGCAGCGTTGAACTAGCGGGGGTTGGAGAGACCCAGTACTTC. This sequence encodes CSVELAGVGETQYF. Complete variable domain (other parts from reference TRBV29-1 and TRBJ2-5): SAVISQKPSRDICQRGTSLTIQCQVDSQVTMMFWYRQQPGQSLTLIATANQGSEATYESGFVIDKFPISRPNLTFSTLTVSNMSPEDSSIYLCSVELAGVGETQYFGPGTRLLVL.

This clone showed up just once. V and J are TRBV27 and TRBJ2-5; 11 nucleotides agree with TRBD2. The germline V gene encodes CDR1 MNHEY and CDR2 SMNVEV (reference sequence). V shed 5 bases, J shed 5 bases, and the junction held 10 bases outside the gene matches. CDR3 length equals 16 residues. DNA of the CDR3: TGTGCCAGCAGTCCGACTAGCGGGACCACCTCTGAGACCCAGTACTTC. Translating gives CASSPTSGTTSETQYF.

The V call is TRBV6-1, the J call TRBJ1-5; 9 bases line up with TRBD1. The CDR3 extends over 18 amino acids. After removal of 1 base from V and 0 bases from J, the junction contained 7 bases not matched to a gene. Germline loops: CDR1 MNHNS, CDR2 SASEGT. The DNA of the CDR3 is TGTGCCAGCAGTGAAGGACAGGGGGGGATCAATAGCAATCAGCCCCAGCATTTT. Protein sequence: CASSEGQGGINSNQPQHF.

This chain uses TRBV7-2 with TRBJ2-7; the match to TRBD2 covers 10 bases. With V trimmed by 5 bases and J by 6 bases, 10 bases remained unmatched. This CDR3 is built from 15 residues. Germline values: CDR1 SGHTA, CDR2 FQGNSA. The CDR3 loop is CASSPGGAGGFEQYF. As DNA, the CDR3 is TGTGCCAGCAGCCCGGGAGGAGCGGGGGGGTTCGAGCAGTACTTC.

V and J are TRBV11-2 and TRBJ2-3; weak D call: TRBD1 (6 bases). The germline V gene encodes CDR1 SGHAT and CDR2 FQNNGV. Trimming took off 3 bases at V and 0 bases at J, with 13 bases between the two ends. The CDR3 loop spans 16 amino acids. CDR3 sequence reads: CASSLDSGSSTDTQYF. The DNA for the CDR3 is TGTGCCAGCAGCTTGGACAGCGGATCAAGCACAGATACGCAGTATTTT.

CDR3 amino acids: CASRTSGGAPETQYF. CDR3 bases: TGTGCCAGCAGGACTAGCGGGGGGGCCCCTGAGACCCAGTACTTC. The chain is built from TRBV6-1 and TRBJ2-5; TRBD2 matches 14 bases. The V and J ends lost 6 bases and 5 bases, in that order; junction bases with no gene match: 5. CDR1 is MNHNS and CDR2 is SASEGT in the germline V gene. The CDR3 covers 15 residues.

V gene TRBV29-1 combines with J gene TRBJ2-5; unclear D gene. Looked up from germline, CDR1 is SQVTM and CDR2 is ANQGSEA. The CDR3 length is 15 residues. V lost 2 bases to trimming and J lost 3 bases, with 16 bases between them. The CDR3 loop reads CSVEPARSREETQYF. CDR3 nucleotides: TGCAGCGTTGAACCGGCCCGGAGCAGAGAAGAGACCCAGTACTTC. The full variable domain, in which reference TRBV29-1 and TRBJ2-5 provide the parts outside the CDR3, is SAVISQKPSRDICQRGTSLTIQCQVDSQVTMMFWYRQQPGQSLTLIATANQGSEATYESGFVIDKFPISRPNLTFSTLTVSNMSPEDSSIYLCSVEPARSREETQYFGPGTRLLVL.

The CDR3 bases are TGTGCCAGCAGTTTTCGTTGGGCTAGCGGACAAGAGACCCAGTACTTC. This sequence encodes CASSFRWASGQETQYF. The chain joins TRBV27 to TRBJ2-5, with 7 bases that match TRBD2. Germline V gives CDR1 MNHEY, CDR2 SMNVEV (reference sequence). The CDR3 has 16 residues. The J segment lost 2 bases and the V segment lost 3 bases, leaving 9 bases of the junction unmatched.

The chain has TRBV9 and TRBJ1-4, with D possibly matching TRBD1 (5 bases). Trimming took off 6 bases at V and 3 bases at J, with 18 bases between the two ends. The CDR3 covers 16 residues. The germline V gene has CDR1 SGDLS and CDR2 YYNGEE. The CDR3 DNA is TGTGCCAGCACCCCGGGAGGGGCGGGGGCTAATGAAAAACTGTTTTTT. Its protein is CASTPGGAGANEKLFF.

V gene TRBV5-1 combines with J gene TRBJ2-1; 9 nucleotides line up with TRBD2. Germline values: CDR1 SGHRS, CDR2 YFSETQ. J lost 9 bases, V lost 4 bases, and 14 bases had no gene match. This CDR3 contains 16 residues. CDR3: CASSPEAGGTLGEQFF. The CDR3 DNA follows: TGCGCCAGCAGCCCCGAGGCGGGGGGGACCTTGGGTGAGCAGTTCTTC.

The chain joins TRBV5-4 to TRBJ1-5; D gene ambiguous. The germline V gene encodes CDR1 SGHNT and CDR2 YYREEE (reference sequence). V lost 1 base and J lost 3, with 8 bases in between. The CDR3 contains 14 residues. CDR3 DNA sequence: TGTGCCAGCAGCTTGAATGGCTTCAATCAGCCCCAGCATTTT. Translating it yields CASSLNGFNQPQHF.

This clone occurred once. CDR3 nucleotides: TGTGCCAGCAGCCTAGCGGGGGCGAACACCGGGGAGCTGTTTTTT. Its protein is CASSLAGANTGELFF. The V call is TRBV6-5, the J call TRBJ2-2; 10 bases line up with TRBD2. The CDR3 totals 15 residues. J lost 0 bases, V lost 6 bases, and 1 base had no gene match. Germline assignment: CDR1 MNHEY and CDR2 SVGAGI.

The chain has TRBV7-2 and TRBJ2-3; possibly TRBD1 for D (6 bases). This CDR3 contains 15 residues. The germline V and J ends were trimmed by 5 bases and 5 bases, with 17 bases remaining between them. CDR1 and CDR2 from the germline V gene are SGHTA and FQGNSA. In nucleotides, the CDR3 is TGTGCCAGCAGCCATGACAGGACCCGTGGAGATACGCAGTATTTT. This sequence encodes CASSHDRTRGDTQYF.

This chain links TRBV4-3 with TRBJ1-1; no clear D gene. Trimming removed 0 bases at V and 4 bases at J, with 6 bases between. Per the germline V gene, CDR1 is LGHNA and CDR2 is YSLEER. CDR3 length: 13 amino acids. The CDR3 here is CASSQDLLTEAFF. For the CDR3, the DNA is TGCGCCAGCAGCCAAGATCTCCTCACTGAAGCTTTCTTT.

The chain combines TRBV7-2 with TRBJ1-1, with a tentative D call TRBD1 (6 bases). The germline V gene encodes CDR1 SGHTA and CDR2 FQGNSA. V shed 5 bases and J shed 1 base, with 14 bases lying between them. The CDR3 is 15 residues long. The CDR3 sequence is CASSRRQVKNTEAFF. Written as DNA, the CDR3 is TGTGCCAGCAGCCGTAGACAGGTAAAGAACACTGAAGCTTTCTTT.

The CDR3 DNA is TGTGCCAGTACCCTTGACAGGGGGTTCAGCGGGGAGCTGTTTTTT. Amino acid sequence: CASTLDRGFSGELFF. The genes are TRBV19 and TRBJ2-2; 9 positions agree with TRBD1. With 7 bases clipped from V and 7 bases from J, the junction kept 10 bases outside the gene matches. The CDR3 is 15 residues long. Germline V CDR1 and CDR2: LNHDA, SQIVND (reference sequence).

The chain's CDR3 is CASSQDRASGRDTQYF. CDR3 nucleotides: TGCGCCAGCAGCCAAGATCGGGCTAGCGGAAGAGATACGCAGTATTTT. The chain couples TRBV4-1 to TRBJ2-3, with 7 bases identical to TRBD2. J lost 5 bases, V lost 0 bases, and 8 bases had no gene match. Germline V gene sequence: CDR1 MGHRA, CDR2 YSYEKL. This CDR3 spans 16 amino acids.

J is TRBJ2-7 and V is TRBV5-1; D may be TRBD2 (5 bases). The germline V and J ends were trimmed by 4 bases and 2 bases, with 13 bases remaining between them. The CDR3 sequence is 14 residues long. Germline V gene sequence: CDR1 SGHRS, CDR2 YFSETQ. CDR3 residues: CASSLFGNTYEQYF. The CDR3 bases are TGCGCCAGCAGCCTTTTCGGGAATACCTACGAGCAGTACTTC.